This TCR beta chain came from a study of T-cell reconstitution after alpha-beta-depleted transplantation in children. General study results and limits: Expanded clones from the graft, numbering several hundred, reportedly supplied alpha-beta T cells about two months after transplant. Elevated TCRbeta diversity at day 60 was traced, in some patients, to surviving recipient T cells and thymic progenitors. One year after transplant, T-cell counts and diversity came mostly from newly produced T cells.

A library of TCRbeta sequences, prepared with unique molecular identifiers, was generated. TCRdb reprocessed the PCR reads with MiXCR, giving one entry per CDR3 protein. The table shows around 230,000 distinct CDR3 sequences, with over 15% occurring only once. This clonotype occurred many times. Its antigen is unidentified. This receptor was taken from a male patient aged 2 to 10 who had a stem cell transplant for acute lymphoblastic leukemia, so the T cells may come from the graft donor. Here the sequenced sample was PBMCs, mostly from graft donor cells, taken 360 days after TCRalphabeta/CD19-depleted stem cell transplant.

DNA for the CDR3: TGTGCCAGCACATGGTATCATAATTCACCCCTCCACTTT. It yields the protein CASTWYHNSPLHF. V gene TRBV12-3 or TRBV12-4 combines with J gene TRBJ1-6, with D unresolved. This CDR3 has 13 residues. Trimming removed 7 bases at V and 5 bases at J, with 9 bases between.